These T cell receptor beta chains were read from a single sample in a study of monozygotic twins with inflammatory bowel disease. TCRdb re-called the 5' RACE reads and catalogs CDR3 proteins one per entry, DNA excluded. The sample totals 150,000 to 200,000 distinct CDR3 sequences. Material: blood. These receptors were collected from a human donor with ulcerative colitis or Crohn's disease, or a healthy co-twin of an affected twin (not recorded which). CDR3s include the opening cysteine and the closing phenylalanine or tryptophan.

>TRBV19|TRBJ2-5
CASSIVGLVQETQYF
>TRBV20-1|TRBJ2-7
CSARDSTGVREQYF
>TRBV9|TRBJ2-7
CASSPRWTSGGYEQYF
>TRBV12-3/TRBV12-4|TRBJ1-4
CASSPGRGGEKLFF
>TRBV5-1|TRBJ1-2
CASSLAQTGDSYYGYTF
>TRBV5-1|TRBJ2-5
CASSLAGVLQETQYF
>TRBV28|TRBJ2-3
CASGVGGARKDTQYF
>TRBV11-3|TRBJ2-1
CASSTRSSGYYNEQFF
>TRBV7-2|TRBJ1-2
CASSFQGGDYGYTF
>TRBV24-1|TRBJ2-5
CATSDVSGGQETQYF
>TRBV6-5|TRBJ2-5
CASRPPGAETQYF
>TRBV4-2|TRBJ1-4
CASSQPHGGGQEEEKLFF
>TRBV12-3/TRBV12-4|TRBJ1-2
CASSLAGISYGYTF
>TRBV6-5|TRBJ1-2
CASIIRTDRPYGYTF
>TRBV6-1|TRBJ2-2
CASSTGQGNTGELFF
>TRBV7-2|TRBJ1-2
CASSFYSGTDGYTF
>TRBV10-3|TRBJ2-5
CAISEGIAQETQYF
>TRBV7-3|TRBJ1-5
CASSLTGGEPQHF
>TRBV5-6|TRBJ1-2
CASSRDFNYGYTF
>TRBV20-1|TRBJ2-5
CSADRPSGLAIQETQYF
>TRBV20-1|TRBJ2-1
CSAIRAGEQFF
>TRBV7-6|TRBJ1-1
CASSPSTGVYTEAFF
>TRBV3-1|TRBJ1-2
CASSQAGGNGYTF
>TRBV4-2|TRBJ2-1
CASSQDRRGEQFF
>TRBV4-3|TRBJ2-5
CASSQDFIGTQYF
>TRBV5-1|TRBJ2-7
CASARTGGLYEQYF
>TRBV7-6|TRBJ2-6
CASSLVSESSSGANVLTF
>TRBV7-2|TRBJ2-1
CASSLAPAGGRNEQFF
>TRBV12-3/TRBV12-4|TRBJ1-3
CASSLGGAGNTIYF
>TRBV30|TRBJ2-7
CAWSKGQTYEQYF
>TRBV10-3|TRBJ1-5
CAITTGDNQPQHF
>TRBV7-2|TRBJ1-3
CASSPQDRGSGNTIYF
>TRBV11-2|TRBJ2-1
CASSLLLAGEPGGNEQFF
>TRBV7-8|TRBJ2-7
CASSFAGTGYYEQYF
>TRBV7-2|TRBJ2-5
CASSSGTSGRSGETQYF
>TRBV4-1|TRBJ1-4
CASSQDTGQGSINDEKLFF
>TRBV6-5|TRBJ2-1
CASSYSILRVNEQFF
>TRBV4-3|TRBJ2-1
CASSQGQDYNEQFF
>TRBV20-1|TRBJ1-4
CSAPVGAMGGKLFF
>TRBV20-1|TRBJ1-3
CSARANGNTIYF
>TRBV6-5|TRBJ2-7
CASRRTDTYEQYF
>TRBV20-1|TRBJ2-7
CSARGPLRGESSYEQYF
>TRBV20-1|TRBJ2-7
CSAERDLYEQYF
>TRBV27|TRBJ2-7
CASSNVDFGIPYEQYF
>TRBV15|TRBJ2-1
CATSRVLEGRDEQFF
>TRBV5-1|TRBJ2-6
CASSSYNSGANVLTF
>TRBV5-1|TRBJ2-5
CASSLVGSRETQYF